This entry features one TCR beta chain sequence. This record comes from a study of blood T cell repertoires in COVID-19. Study information: There were acute and convalescent COVID-19 samples, and they came from the United States, Italy and Spain. From T cells, B-cell-depleted T cells, or PBMCs came the material, which was cDNA or gDNA.

As processed by the authors: Amplifying reference gene primers gave estimates of nucleated cell counts. The data were produced by immunoSEQ multiplex PCR, yet TCRdb's version contains in-frame clones alone and is incomplete. The DNA was the basis for D and trimming; V, J and clone size are from that table. The table includes 250,000 to 350,000 clones, 70% to 90% detected once. Per germline, CDR1 SGHVS and CDR2 FQNEAQ. This CDR3 is 15 amino acids long. V shed 2 bases and J 2 bases; nucleotides not matched to a gene: 2. Seattle participants joined during active infection and were tracked over time. This receptor was identified in a woman aged 50 to 65 with COVID-19, enrolled during active disease. The J gene is TRBJ1-5, the V gene TRBV7-8, with 8 bases fitting TRBD1. Material for sequencing was peripheral blood. This chain's CDR3 is CASSLQGAGNQPQHF. The CDR3 DNA reads TGTGCCAGCAGCTTACAGGGGGCGGGCAATCAGCCCCAGCATTTT.